This is a list of T cell receptor beta chains from one sample in a study of blood T cells in healthy people across ages. TCRdb fed the 5' RACE reads into MiXCR, producing one record per CDR3 protein. Among 800,000 to 950,000 distinct CDR3 sequences, 36% were seen once, and the ten largest hold roughly 13%. The material sequenced was blood. These receptors were taken from a man aged 18 to 35 in good health. Each CDR3 is given with its conserved first and last residue. D genes are given only for firm matches. Size tells how often a clone was seen (once, few, many) or the class of an expanded clone, and some rows leave it out.

v_gene,abundance,j_gene,d_gene,CDR3aa,CDR3nt
TRBV7-2,NA,TRBJ1-4,TRBD1,CASSFVGGRGNEKLFF,TGTGCCAGCAGCTTTGTAGGGGGCCGGGGAAATGAAAAACTGTTTTTT
TRBV5-1,once,TRBJ2-7,NA,CASSLALRTVSYEQYF,TGCGCCAGCAGCTTGGCCCTACGGACAGTCTCCTACGAGCAGTACTTC
TRBV4-3,NA,TRBJ1-6,TRBD1,CASSQEGHTGTEESYNSPLHF,TGCGCCAGCAGCCAAGAAGGCCATACCGGGACAGAGGAAAGTTATAATTCACCCCTCCACTTT
TRBV9,many,TRBJ1-2,NA,CASSLGTLPNYGYTF,TGTGCCAGCAGCCTCGGGACACTTCCTAACTATGGCTACACCTTC
TRBV2,NA,TRBJ2-4,NA,CASSGGQLAKNIQYF,TGTGCCAGCAGCGGCGGGCAACTAGCCAAAAACATTCAGTACTTC
TRBV6-2/TRBV6-3,NA,TRBJ2-7,NA,CASLQGIIAEQYF,TGTGCCAGCCTCCAGGGTATCATCGCCGAGCAGTACTTC
TRBV15,few,TRBJ1-2,TRBD1,CATSPRQGSGGYTF,TGTGCCACCAGCCCACGACAGGGAAGTGGTGGCTACACCTTC
TRBV9,few,TRBJ2-7,TRBD2,CASSVSGGTYNEQYF,TGTGCCAGCAGCGTTAGCGGGGGGACCTACAATGAGCAGTACTTC
TRBV20-1,many,TRBJ1-5,NA,CSARLGGGRQPQHF,TGCAGTGCTAGGTTGGGGGGTGGTCGTCAGCCCCAGCATTTT
TRBV5-1,NA,TRBJ1-1,NA,CASSLVQGQNTEAFF,TGCGCCAGCAGCTTGGTGCAGGGACAGAACACTGAAGCTTTCTTT
TRBV25-1,NA,TRBJ2-7,TRBD2,CASSEWGFGTSGYEQYF,TGTGCCAGCAGTGAATGGGGGTTTGGGACTAGCGGCTACGAGCAGTACTTC
TRBV21-1,many,TRBJ1-1,NA,CASSKGGGKDTEAFF,TGTGCCAGCAGCAAAGGGGGTGGGAAGGACACTGAAGCTTTCTTT
TRBV9,NA,TRBJ1-5,TRBD1,CASSVATGRPQHF,TGTGCCAGCAGCGTAGCGACAGGGAGGCCCCAGCATTTT
TRBV6-6,NA,TRBJ1-6,NA,CASRSHVQPYNSPLHF,TGTGCCAGCAGGAGCCACGTACAACCCTATAATTCACCCCTCCACTTT
TRBV12-3/TRBV12-4,NA,TRBJ2-5,TRBD1,CASSSTGRQDEQYF,TGTGCCAGCAGTTCGACAGGGCGCCAGGATGAGCAGTACTTC
TRBV20-1,once,TRBJ1-6,NA,CSARQVLNSPLHF,TGCAGTGCTAGACAGGTGTTGAATTCACCCCTCCACTTT
TRBV27,NA,TRBJ1-5,NA,CASSLRAAGDANQPQHF,TGTGCCAGCAGTTTAAGGGCCGCGGGGGACGCGAATCAGCCCCAGCATTTT
TRBV25-1,NA,TRBJ1-5,NA,CASSEKGSNQPQHF,TGTGCCAGCAGTGAAAAGGGTAGCAATCAGCCCCAGCATTTT
TRBV5-1,NA,TRBJ2-7,TRBD1,CASSLVQGPFEQYF,TGCGCCAGCAGCTTGGTACAGGGGCCTTTCGAGCAGTACTTC
TRBV4-3,few,TRBJ1-4,TRBD1,CASSHEPRGRRDEKLFF,TGCGCCAGCAGCCATGAACCGAGGGGGCGTCGGGATGAAAAACTGTTTTTT
TRBV12-3/TRBV12-4,NA,TRBJ1-2,NA,CASSVSLSYGYTF,TGTGCCAGCAGTGTCTCCCTGTCCTATGGCTACACCTTC
TRBV7-3,few,TRBJ2-5,TRBD1,CASRFTGEETQYF,TGTGCCAGCAGGTTTACAGGGGAAGAGACCCAGTACTTC
TRBV4-1,few,TRBJ1-5,TRBD1,CASSQERTGGYAQPQHF,TGCGCCAGCAGCCAAGAGCGGACAGGGGGTTATGCTCAGCCCCAGCATTTT
TRBV7-9,NA,TRBJ2-7,NA,CASSSKRVYNEQYF,TGTGCCAGCAGCAGTAAGCGAGTCTACAATGAGCAGTACTTC
TRBV4-1,few,TRBJ2-4,TRBD2,CASSNLGGGLAKNIQYF,TGCGCCAGCAGCAACCTCGGCGGGGGGCTAGCCAAAAACATTCAGTACTTC
TRBV20-1,NA,TRBJ2-1,TRBD1,CSAGNRGVYNERFF,TGCAGTGCTGGAAACAGGGGGGTATACAATGAGCGGTTCTTC
TRBV4-3,many,TRBJ2-7,NA,CASSQDPVGTLRSYEQYF,TGCGCCAGCAGCCAGGACCCCGTGGGCACCCTTCGCTCCTACGAGCAGTACTTC
TRBV20-1,many,TRBJ2-3,NA,CSARDQGADTQYF,TGCAGTGCTAGAGACCAGGGCGCAGATACGCAGTATTTT
TRBV15,NA,TRBJ2-7,NA,CATSRDRGHEQYF,TGTGCCACCAGCAGAGATCGAGGCCACGAGCAGTACTTC
TRBV12-3/TRBV12-4,NA,TRBJ1-2,NA,CASTPRTGGYTF,TGTGCCAGCACTCCCAGGACGGGGGGCTACACCTTC
TRBV5-6,few,TRBJ1-2,NA,CASSWGKGGYGYTF,TGTGCCAGCAGCTGGGGAAAGGGCGGCTATGGCTACACCTTC
TRBV5-6,NA,TRBJ2-7,TRBD1,CASSLTGTGGYEQYF,TGTGCCAGCAGCTTAACCGGGACAGGGGGGTACGAGCAGTACTTC
TRBV27,NA,TRBJ2-1,NA,CASSWGTDSYNEQFF,TGTGCCAGCAGTTGGGGGACCGACTCCTACAATGAGCAGTTCTTC
TRBV13,once,TRBJ1-1,NA,CASSLAFGSGSTEAFF,TGTGCCAGCAGCTTAGCCTTCGGATCAGGGAGCACTGAAGCTTTCTTT
TRBV29-1,NA,TRBJ1-1,NA,CSVEGRQPTTEAFF,TGCAGCGTTGAGGGTCGGCAGCCCACCACTGAAGCTTTCTTT
TRBV19,few,TRBJ2-7,TRBD1,CATADRSSYEQYF,TGTGCCACGGCGGACAGGAGCTCCTACGAGCAGTACTTC
TRBV6-5,NA,TRBJ2-7,NA,CASSPRSPGYEQYF,TGTGCCAGCAGTCCCAGAAGCCCGGGCTACGAGCAGTACTTC
TRBV7-9,NA,TRBJ1-4,NA,CASSNKQGAPNEKLFF,TGTGCCAGCAGCAACAAGCAAGGGGCACCTAATGAAAAACTGTTTTTT
TRBV29-1,many,TRBJ2-7,NA,CSVRDTLSYEQYF,TGCAGCGTTAGGGACACCCTATCCTACGAGCAGTACTTC
TRBV12-3/TRBV12-4,NA,TRBJ2-2,TRBD1,CASSSHQGAAGELFF,TGTGCCAGCAGTTCACACCAGGGGGCCGCCGGGGAGCTGTTTTTT
TRBV20-1,NA,TRBJ1-2,TRBD1,CSASGDRDYGYTF,TGCAGTGCTAGTGGGGACAGGGACTATGGCTACACCTTC
TRBV3-1,NA,TRBJ1-1,TRBD1,CASSPWTGQGWGAFF,TGTGCCAGCAGCCCGTGGACGGGACAGGGGTGGGGAGCTTTCTTT
TRBV4-1,few,TRBJ2-7,TRBD1,CASSQYPRQGNGYEQYF,TGCGCCAGCAGCCAATACCCAAGACAGGGGAACGGCTACGAGCAGTACTTC
TRBV4-3,few,TRBJ2-7,TRBD1,CASSQGSRDRWDEQYF,TGCGCCAGCAGCCAAGGGTCAAGGGACAGATGGGACGAGCAGTACTTC
TRBV29-1,many,TRBJ1-2,NA,CSAPSGLGYTF,TGCAGCGCCCCATCCGGGCTCGGCTACACCTTC